This T cell receptor (beta chain) was retrieved from a study of T cell responses to AZD1222 COVID-19 vaccine. Points from the study as a whole: Spike-wide vaccine-associated CD4 TCRs dominated at 160-218 and 743-854. There were mostly white British donors and more females than males, and clonal diversity was possibly underestimated. The study identified only five to seven AZD1222 recipients as seropositive at baseline.

Measured with immunoSEQ multiplex PCR; TCRdb has only the in-frame clones, and not every one. The sample records around 190,000 clones, around 94% being singletons. Trimming took 6 bases from V and 10 from J; bases not matched to a gene: 8. The germline V gene has CDR1 MNHEY and CDR2 SMNVEV (reference sequence). The CDR3 is 13 residues long. Notes on this clone: What it recognizes is unknown.

The receptor's source is an adult in good health. Specimen: peripheral blood, collected on day 0 of AZD1222 vaccination. The chain joins TRBV27 to TRBJ1-1; 10 bases are shared with TRBD1. The CDR3 DNA reads as TGTGCCAGCAGACCGGGACAGGGGAGTCGAGCTTTCTTT. This encodes CASRPGQGSRAFF.